The T cell receptor (beta chain) described here comes from a study of blood T cell repertoires in COVID-19. At the level of the study: Samples came from the United States, Italy and Spain, spanning acute and convalescent COVID-19. PBMCs, B-cell-depleted T cells, or T cells provided the cDNA or gDNA that made up the material.

Trimming left V 5 bases short and J 6 bases short, with 11 bases between. The CDR3 consists of 13 residues. Germline V gene lookup returns CDR1 KGHSH and CDR2 LQKENI. Turning to this clone: At the DNA level, this CDR3 is encoded by other sequences in the same sample as well.

Here immunoSEQ multiplex PCR was the method, and the copy in TCRdb shows in-frame clones only, minus some. The data hold about 150,000 clones, with 85% observed a single time. Sequencing used peripheral blood. The source is a woman at least 80 years old with COVID-19, enrolled during active disease. This chain connects TRBV18 to TRBJ1-5, with D possibly being TRBD1 (5 bases). The DNA for the CDR3 is TGTGCCAGCTCATCACTCGGGGGTCAGCCCCAGCATTTT. Translation: CASSSLGGQPQHF.